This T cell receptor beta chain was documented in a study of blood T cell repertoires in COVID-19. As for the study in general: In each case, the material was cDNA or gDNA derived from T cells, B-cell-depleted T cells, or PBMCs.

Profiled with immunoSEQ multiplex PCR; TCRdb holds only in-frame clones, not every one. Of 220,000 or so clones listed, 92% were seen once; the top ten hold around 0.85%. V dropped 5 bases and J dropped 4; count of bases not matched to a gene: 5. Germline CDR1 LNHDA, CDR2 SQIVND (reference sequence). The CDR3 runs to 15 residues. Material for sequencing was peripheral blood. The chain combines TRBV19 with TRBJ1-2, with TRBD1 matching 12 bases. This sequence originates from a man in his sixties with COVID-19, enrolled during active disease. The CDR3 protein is CASSSGTGGSYGYTF. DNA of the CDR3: TGTGCCAGTAGTTCGGGGACAGGGGGCAGCTATGGCTACACCTTC.